Listed below are T cell receptor beta chains from one sample, sequenced in a study of shared clonotypes between healthy human individuals. Some clones are missing from TCRdb's copy, which holds only in-frame ones; the method was immunoSEQ multiplex PCR. The table shows over 2 million clones, with just under 95% occurring only once. Sequencing was carried out using naive CD4+ T cells from PBMCs. These receptors all stem from a man younger than 35 in good health. Some clones in this sample may be carry-over from other donors' samples. Each CDR3 is given with its conserved first and last residue. The order of the fields is V gene, D gene, J gene, clone size, CDR3 protein, CDR3 DNA. D genes are given only for firm matches. Expanded clones are given a class, and other clones once, few, many or no size at all.

TRBV7-3,NA,TRBJ2-2,NA,CASSFLRSGELFF,TGTGCCAGCAGCTTCCTCAGATCTGGGGAGCTGTTTTTT
TRBV9,NA,TRBJ2-3,NA,CASSPRRRTDTQYF,TGTGCCAGCAGCCCCCGTAGAAGGACAGATACGCAGTATTTT
TRBV5-4,NA,TRBJ2-5,NA,CASSLGGTAGGTQYF,TGTGCCAGCAGCTTGGGCGGGACGGCGGGCGGGACCCAGTACTTC
TRBV11-2,NA,TRBJ2-7,NA,CASSLIGSYEQYF,TGTGCCAGCAGCTTGATAGGGTCCTACGAGCAGTACTTC
TRBV7-9,TRBD2,TRBJ2-1,NA,CASSSGLAGHNEQFF,TGTGCCAGCAGCTCGGGACTAGCGGGACACAATGAGCAGTTCTTC
TRBV5-6,TRBD2,TRBJ2-1,NA,CASSLSPGLAGEHEQFF,TGTGCCAGCAGCTTGTCTCCGGGACTAGCGGGAGAGCATGAGCAGTTCTTC
TRBV19,NA,TRBJ2-6,once,CASSNWFREGSGANVLTF,TGTGCCAGTAGTAACTGGTTTCGCGAAGGCTCTGGGGCCAACGTCCTGACTTTC
TRBV5-1,NA,TRBJ1-1,NA,CASSLEGEGRAFF,TGCGCCAGCAGCTTGGAAGGGGAAGGACGAGCTTTCTTT
TRBV18,TRBD1,TRBJ2-5,NA,CASSSGQGTVVTQYF,TGTGCCAGCTCATCGGGACAGGGAACGGTGGTGACCCAGTACTTC
TRBV4-1,TRBD1,TRBJ2-2,NA,CASSRTGATGELFF,TGCGCCAGCAGCCGGACAGGGGCCACCGGGGAGCTGTTTTTT
TRBV2,NA,TRBJ1-2,NA,CASSVNRRQGGGYTF,TGTGCCAGCAGTGTAAATAGGCGCCAAGGTGGTGGCTACACCTTC
TRBV5-4,NA,TRBJ1-4,NA,CASSFNGAGVGEKLFF,TGTGCCAGCAGCTTCAACGGTGCGGGGGTAGGAGAAAAACTGTTTTTT
TRBV19,NA,TRBJ1-1,NA,CAASRVRGTEAFF,TGTGCCGCGTCCAGGGTTCGGGGCACTGAAGCTTTCTTT
TRBV9,NA,TRBJ2-7,NA,CASSANIDPGEQYF,TGTGCCAGCAGCGCGAACATTGACCCTGGCGAGCAGTACTTC
TRBV10-3,TRBD2,TRBJ2-1,NA,CAISVSSGSSNEQFF,TGTGCCATCAGTGTTTCTAGCGGGAGTTCGAATGAGCAGTTCTTC
TRBV9,NA,TRBJ1-1,NA,CASSSGRETEAFF,TGTGCCAGCAGCTCGGGGAGGGAAACTGAAGCTTTCTTT
TRBV19,TRBD1,TRBJ2-5,NA,CASSSQGVETQYF,TGTGCCAGTAGTTCACAGGGGGTCGAGACCCAGTACTTC
TRBV2,NA,TRBJ2-2,few,CASSRIVDTGELFF,TGTGCCAGCAGTAGGATAGTAGATACCGGGGAGCTGTTTTTT
TRBV28,NA,TRBJ2-7,NA,CASSSPGGTGSYEQYF,TGTGCCAGCAGTTCCCCCGGGGGCACAGGCTCCTACGAGCAGTACTTC
TRBV28,NA,TRBJ1-4,NA,CASRPAGRGDEKLFF,TGTGCCAGCAGACCCGCGGGCAGGGGAGATGAAAAACTGTTTTTT
TRBV29-1,TRBD1,TRBJ2-7,NA,CSVKPPGGREQYF,TGCAGCGTTAAACCCCCAGGGGGTCGTGAGCAGTACTTC
TRBV27,NA,TRBJ2-2,NA,CASSYRGPNTGELFF,TGTGCCAGCAGCTATCGGGGCCCGAACACCGGGGAGCTGTTTTTT
TRBV6-5,NA,TRBJ1-2,NA,CASSRGIPTYGYTF,TGTGCCAGCAGTCGGGGAATTCCGACCTATGGCTACACCTTC
TRBV28,TRBD1,TRBJ1-1,NA,CASSLGDRGGTEAFF,TGTGCCAGCAGTTTAGGTGACAGGGGAGGCACTGAAGCTTTCTTT
TRBV5-1,NA,TRBJ1-1,NA,CASSLAGGPNTEAFF,TGCGCCAGCAGCTTGGCCGGAGGACCTAACACTGAAGCTTTCTTT
TRBV28,TRBD1,TRBJ1-5,NA,CASSSGTGAPWAQHF,TGTGCCAGCAGCTCCGGGACAGGGGCGCCCTGGGCCCAGCATTTT
TRBV7-3,NA,TRBJ2-5,NA,CASSRDRYQETQYF,TGTGCCAGCAGCCGCGACAGGTACCAAGAGACCCAGTACTTC
TRBV18,TRBD1,TRBJ2-2,NA,CASSPRTGGDTGELFF,TGTGCCAGCTCACCGAGGACAGGGGGCGACACCGGGGAGCTGTTTTTT
TRBV7-3,TRBD2,TRBJ2-1,NA,CASSARVAGGVNEQFF,TGTGCCAGCAGCGCTCGGGTAGCGGGAGGGGTTAATGAGCAGTTCTTC
TRBV5-1,NA,TRBJ1-1,few,CASSLYGEYTEAFF,TGCGCCAGCAGCTTGTACGGGGAGTACACTGAAGCTTTCTTT
TRBV2,NA,TRBJ1-1,NA,CASSSAERTEAFF,TGTGCCAGCAGCAGCGCAGAACGCACTGAAGCTTTCTTT
TRBV27,NA,TRBJ1-1,NA,CASSPRTQGLEAFF,TGTGCCAGCAGTCCGCGGACTCAGGGGCTTGAAGCTTTCTTT
TRBV30,NA,TRBJ2-1,NA,CATHWRASYNEQFF,TGTGCCACCCATTGGCGGGCCTCCTACAATGAGCAGTTCTTC
TRBV7-2,TRBD1,TRBJ2-7,NA,CASSPRTGRQYF,TGTGCCAGCAGCCCCCGGACAGGGAGGCAGTACTTC
TRBV27,NA,TRBJ2-5,NA,CASSLRWGETQYF,TGTGCCAGCAGTTTACGCTGGGGGGAGACCCAGTACTTC
TRBV27,NA,TRBJ1-1,NA,CASSPGLNTEAFF,TGTGCCAGCAGCCCGGGCCTGAACACTGAAGCTTTCTTT
TRBV5-8,NA,TRBJ1-5,NA,CASSLANWGNLQPQHF,TGTGCCAGCAGCTTGGCCAATTGGGGGAATCTTCAGCCCCAGCATTTT
TRBV19,NA,TRBJ2-5,NA,CASSTAIQETQYF,TGTGCCAGTAGTACAGCGATCCAAGAGACCCAGTACTTC